This note documents a single T cell receptor (beta chain) sequence. The CDR3 runs 13 residues. The V gene lost 5 bases and the J gene lost 5 bases, with 12 bases spanning the gap. CDR1 and CDR2 (germline): MDHEN, SYDVKM. Produced via immunoSEQ multiplex PCR; TCRdb's table is partial and in-frame only. The sample consists of around 730,000 clones, approximately 85% of them appearing once. The source of the sample is a study of shared T cell receptors in the human thymus. This same sample was also part of a study on human thymus T cells. In that study: Infants served as donors; they were healthy and Finnish and were having corrective surgery for congenital heart defects. Resections obtained during corrective heart surgery supplied the thymus tissue. What related research reported was that thymic repertoires overlapped highly among unrelated individuals.

The sequencing sample was made of thymocytes. The sequence was obtained from a girl under three years old with a congenital heart defect. This chain joins TRBV28 and TRBJ1-2; tentatively, D is TRBD1 (6 bases). The CDR3 reads CASSAGVGYGYTF. CDR3 coding DNA: TGTGCCAGCAGTGCAGGGGTAGGGTATGGCTACACCTTC.